These 13 T cell receptor beta chains came from one sample sequenced in a study of T cells in Graves' hyperthyroidism and ophthalmopathy. Researchers took RNA transcripts and amplified the TCR beta CDR3 regions from them. The HTBI primer set served for first-round RT-PCR of the TCR CDR3. TCRdb called the multiplex PCR reads again in MiXCR, with one record for every CDR3 protein. Found here are about 320,000 distinct CDR3 sequences, over 15% of them singletons; the top ten hold 33%. Material: blood. These receptors were obtained from a man younger than 45 with Graves' hyperthyroidism.

V usage is TRBV6-1 and J usage is TRBJ1-2; unclear D gene. V lost 5 bases and J 8 bases, leaving 24 bases between the germline ends. This CDR3 contains 16 residues. Germline assignment: CDR1 MNHNS and CDR2 SASEGT. CDR3 nucleotides: TGTGCCAGCAGTTTCTTAACAACGCGGTACCTTAAGGGCTACACCTTC. It specifies CASSFLTTRYLKGYTF.

This clonotype was counted a few times. This sequence joins TRBV4-1 and TRBJ2-1; 9 bases are a match to TRBD2. This CDR3 contains 16 residues. In germline, CDR1 is MGHRA, CDR2 YSYEKL. The J segment lost 9 bases and the V segment lost 2 bases, leaving 11 bases of the junction unmatched. In nucleotides, the CDR3 is TGCGCCAGCAGCCAAATGGGCGGGAGGGGAGGTATTGAGCAGTTCTTC. Its translation is CASSQMGGRGGIEQFF.

At least ten counts were recorded for this clonotype. The chain links TRBV20-1 to TRBJ2-1; D may be TRBD2 (6 bases). The CDR3 length is 14 residues. Between the trimmed V and J ends, which lost 2 bases and 0 bases, there was a span of 8 bases. Germline values: CDR1 DFQATT, CDR2 SNEGSKA (reference sequence). The CDR3 DNA reads as TGCAGTGCTAGAATCGGGGGCTCCTACAATGAGCAGTTCTTC. This translates into CSARIGGSYNEQFF.

The V call is TRBV28, the J call TRBJ1-1, with D maybe TRBD1 (5 bases). The CDR3 sequence is 14 residues long. From germline, CDR1 is MDHEN and CDR2 SYDVKM. Between the trimmed V and J ends, which lost 6 bases and 7 bases, there was a span of 18 bases. The CDR3 nucleotides read TGTGCCAGCAGAGACGGGGCACTAGGGTTTGAAGCTTTCTTT. It codes for CASRDGALGFEAFF.

There are many counts of this clonotype. The chain recombines TRBV5-1 with TRBJ2-1; 12 positions agree with TRBD2. The CDR3 sequence is 17 residues long. V shed 5 bases, J shed 8 bases, and the junction held 14 bases outside the gene matches. Germline loops: CDR1 SGHRS, CDR2 YFSETQ. In nucleotides, the CDR3 is TGCGCCAGCAGATCGCTAGCGGGAGGGCCCGCTTCCGATGAGCAGTTCTTC. It encodes CASRSLAGGPASDEQFF.

The gene calls are TRBV3-1 and TRBJ1-1; no clear D gene. The V gene's germline CDR1 is LGHDT and CDR2 YNNKEL (reference sequence). V was trimmed by 4 bases and J by 1 base, leaving 13 bases between them. The CDR3 spans 15 residues. In DNA form, the CDR3 reads TGTGCCAGCAGCCCCGTCCGTTTAGCGAACACTGAAGCTTTCTTT. It codes for CASSPVRLANTEAFF.

This clonotype was recorded at least ten times. V gene TRBV28 combines with J gene TRBJ2-7, with a tentative D call TRBD2 (5 bases). The germline V gene encodes CDR1 MDHEN and CDR2 SYDVKM. Trimming cost V 3 bases and J 3 bases, with 6 bases left between them. The CDR3 has 12 amino acids. CDR3 in DNA: TGTGCCAGCAGTTTTGCGGGCTACGAGCAGTACTTC. It specifies CASSFAGYEQYF.

This clonotype has at least ten counts. The genes are TRBV30 and TRBJ2-1; D is possibly TRBD2 (6 bases). The V gene lost 8 bases and the J gene lost 3 bases, with 17 bases spanning the gap. The CDR3 is 14 residues long. The germline V gene has CDR1 GTSNPN and CDR2 SVGIG (reference sequence). CDR3 region: CAGLGGDGYNEQFF. CDR3 DNA: TGTGCCGGATTAGGCGGGGACGGCTACAATGAGCAGTTCTTC.

This clonotype was detected a few times. The chain joins TRBV6-1 to TRBJ2-7, with 8 nucleotides matching TRBD1. The CDR3 is 14 amino acids. The germline gives CDR1 MNHNS, CDR2 SASEGT. The V and J ends lost 6 bases and 2 bases, in that order; junction bases with no gene match: 6. The chain's CDR3 is CASRHDRGPYEQYF. CDR3 DNA: TGTGCCAGCAGGCACGACAGGGGACCCTACGAGCAGTACTTC.

V usage is TRBV29-1 and J usage is TRBJ2-5, with 7 bases identical to TRBD2. CDR3 size: 12 residues. The germline CDR1 and CDR2 sequences are SQVTM and ANQGSEA. DNA for the CDR3: TGCAGACCAGACCTAGCGGATGAGACCCAGTACTTC. Translation: CRPDLADETQYF.

This clonotype has at least ten counts. This chain connects TRBV6-4 to TRBJ2-1; 12 bases line up with TRBD2. The CDR3 sequence is 16 residues long. V lost 6 bases to trimming and J lost 9 bases; unmatched junction nucleotides: 12. Looked up from germline, CDR1 is MRHNA and CDR2 is SNTAGT. CDR3 coding DNA: TGTGCCAGCAGCGTAGATCTAGCGGGAGGGCCCCGTGAGCAGTTCTTC. Its translation is CASSVDLAGGPREQFF.

This clonotype was detected a few times. The chain employs TRBV20-1 and TRBJ1-1; D not certain. V lost 2 bases and J 7 bases, leaving 11 bases between the germline ends. Germline V gene sequence: CDR1 DFQATT, CDR2 SNEGSKA (reference sequence). The CDR3 length is 12 residues. CDR3 nucleotides: TGCAGTGCTAGAAGGAGATCGGTTGAAGCTTTCTTT. Translation gives CSARRRSVEAFF.

This rearrangement joins TRBV11-1 to TRBJ2-7, with 8 bases identical to TRBD1. The length of the CDR3 is 14 residues. The V gene's germline CDR1 is SGHAT and CDR2 FQDESV (reference sequence). V shed 0 bases, J shed 6 bases, and the junction held 4 bases outside the gene matches. The CDR3 is CASSLAPGGREQYF. In DNA, the CDR3 is TGTGCCAGCAGCTTAGCGCCAGGGGGCCGCGAGCAGTACTTC.